This T cell receptor (beta chain) was retrieved from a study of response to subunit inactivated influenza vaccine. General observations from the study: The authors suggested that few new T cells are recruited per seasonal influenza vaccination.

About this clonotype itself: Its antigen is not known.

V gave up 4 bases and J gave up 5 bases, with 17 bases separating them. The CDR3 spans 15 residues. Germline CDR1 and CDR2: SGHDN and FVKESK. MiXCR, run by TCRdb on the RT-PCR reads, gives a single entry per CDR3 protein. Altogether about 570,000 distinct CDR3 sequences are present, 11% being singletons, with the ten largest covering 11%. Another study also made use of these data, one on T cells expressing NK-cell markers. That work adds: Beta-chain TCR cDNA was generated via 5'RACE template switching with UMIs. Restricting sorting to alpha-beta TCR T cells was achieved in several experiments by an anti-gamma-delta TCR antibody. Dominant NKG2C+ clonotype frequencies of 1.0-7.0% of CD8+ T cells were measured in more than 5 donors.

The sample in question was PBMCs from blood, obtained on the day of vaccination. The source is a man aged 45-65 years who received an inactivated influenza vaccine. This sequence joins TRBV14 and TRBJ2-5; no firm D call. CDR3 residues: CASSPRHSFGETQYF. The DNA for the CDR3 is TGTGCCAGCAGCCCCCGACATAGCTTCGGGGAGACCCAGTACTTC.